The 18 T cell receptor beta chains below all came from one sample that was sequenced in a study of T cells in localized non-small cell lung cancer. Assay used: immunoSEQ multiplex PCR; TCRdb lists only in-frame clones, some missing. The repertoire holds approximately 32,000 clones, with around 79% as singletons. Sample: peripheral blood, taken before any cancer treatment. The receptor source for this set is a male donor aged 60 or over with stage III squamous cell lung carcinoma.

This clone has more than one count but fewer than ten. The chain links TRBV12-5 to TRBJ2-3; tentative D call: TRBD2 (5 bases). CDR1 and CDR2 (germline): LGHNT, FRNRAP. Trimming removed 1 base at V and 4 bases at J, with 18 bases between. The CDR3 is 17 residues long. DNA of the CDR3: TGTGCTAGTGGTTTGGAACCCAACTTCGGGGTTGCAGATACGCAGTATTTT. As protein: CASGLEPNFGVADTQYF.

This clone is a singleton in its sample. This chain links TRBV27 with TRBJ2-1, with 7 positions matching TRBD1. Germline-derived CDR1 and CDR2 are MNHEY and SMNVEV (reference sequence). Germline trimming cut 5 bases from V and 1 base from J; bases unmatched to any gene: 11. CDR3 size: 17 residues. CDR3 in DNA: TGTGCCAGCAGTCCGGGCCCCGGACAGGTTTCCTACAATGAGCAGTTCTTC. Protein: CASSPGPGQVSYNEQFF.

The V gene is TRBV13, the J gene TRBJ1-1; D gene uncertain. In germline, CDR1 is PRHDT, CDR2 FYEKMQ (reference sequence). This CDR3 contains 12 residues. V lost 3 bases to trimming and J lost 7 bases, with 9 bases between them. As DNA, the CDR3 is TGTGCCAGCAGCTTGGGTGAAGATGAAGCTTTCTTT. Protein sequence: CASSLGEDEAFF. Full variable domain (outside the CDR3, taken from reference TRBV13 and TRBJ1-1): AAGVIQSPRHLIKEKRETATLKCYPIPRHDTVYWYQQGPGQDPQFLISFYEKMQSDKGSIPDRFSAQQFSDYHSELNMSSLELGDSALYFCASSLGEDEAFFGQGTRLTVV.

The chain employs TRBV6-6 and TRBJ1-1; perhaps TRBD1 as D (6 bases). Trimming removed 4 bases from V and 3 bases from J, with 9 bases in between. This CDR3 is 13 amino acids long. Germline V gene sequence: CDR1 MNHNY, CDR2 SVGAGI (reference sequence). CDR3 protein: CASSFGQYTEAFF. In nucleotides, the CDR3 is TGTGCCAGCAGTTTCGGACAGTACACTGAAGCTTTCTTT.

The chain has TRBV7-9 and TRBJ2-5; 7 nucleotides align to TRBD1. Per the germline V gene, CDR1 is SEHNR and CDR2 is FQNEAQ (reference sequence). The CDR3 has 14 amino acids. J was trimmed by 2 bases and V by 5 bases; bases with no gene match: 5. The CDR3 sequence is CASSTSGGQETQYF. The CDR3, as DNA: TGTGCCAGCAGCACTTCAGGGGGACAAGAGACCCAGTACTTC.

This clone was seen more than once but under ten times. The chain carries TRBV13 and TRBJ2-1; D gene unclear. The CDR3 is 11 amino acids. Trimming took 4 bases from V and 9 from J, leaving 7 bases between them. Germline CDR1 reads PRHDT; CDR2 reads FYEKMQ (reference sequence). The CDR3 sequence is CASSSGLEQFF. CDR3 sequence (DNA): TGTGCCAGCAGCTCCGGGCTTGAGCAGTTCTTC. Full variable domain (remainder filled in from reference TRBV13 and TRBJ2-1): AAGVIQSPRHLIKEKRETATLKCYPIPRHDTVYWYQQGPGQDPQFLISFYEKMQSDKGSIPDRFSAQQFSDYHSELNMSSLELGDSALYFCASSSGLEQFFGPGTRLTVL.

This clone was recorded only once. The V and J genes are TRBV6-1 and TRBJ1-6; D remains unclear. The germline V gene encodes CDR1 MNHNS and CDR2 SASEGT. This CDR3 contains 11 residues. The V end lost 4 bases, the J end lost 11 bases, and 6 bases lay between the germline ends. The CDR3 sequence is CASSVRAPLHF. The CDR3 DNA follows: TGTGCCAGCAGTGTTAGGGCACCCCTCCACTTT.

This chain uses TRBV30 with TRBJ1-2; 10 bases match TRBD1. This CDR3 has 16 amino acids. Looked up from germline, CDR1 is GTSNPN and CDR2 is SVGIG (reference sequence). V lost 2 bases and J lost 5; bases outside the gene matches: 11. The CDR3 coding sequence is TGTGCCTGGAGTAACTCCTGGGACAGGGGAAAATATGGCTACACCTTC. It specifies CAWSNSWDRGKYGYTF. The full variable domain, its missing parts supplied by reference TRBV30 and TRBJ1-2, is SQTIHQWPATLVQPVGSPLSLECTVEGTSNPNLYWYRQAAGRGLQLLFYSVGIGQISSEVPQNLSASRPQDRQFILSSKKLLLSDSGFYLCAWSNSWDRGKYGYTFGSGTRLTVV.

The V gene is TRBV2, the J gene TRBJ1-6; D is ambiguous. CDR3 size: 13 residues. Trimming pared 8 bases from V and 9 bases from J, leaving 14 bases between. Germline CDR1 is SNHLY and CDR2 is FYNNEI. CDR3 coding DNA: TGTGCCAGCGGGTTGACCGGGTTTTCACCCCTCCACTTT. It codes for CASGLTGFSPLHF.

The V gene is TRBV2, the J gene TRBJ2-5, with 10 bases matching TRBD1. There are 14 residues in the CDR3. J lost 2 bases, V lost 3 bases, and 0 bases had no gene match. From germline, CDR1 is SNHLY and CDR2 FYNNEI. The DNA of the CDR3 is TGTGCCAGCAGTGAGGACAGGGGGCAAGAGACCCAGTACTTC. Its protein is CASSEDRGQETQYF.

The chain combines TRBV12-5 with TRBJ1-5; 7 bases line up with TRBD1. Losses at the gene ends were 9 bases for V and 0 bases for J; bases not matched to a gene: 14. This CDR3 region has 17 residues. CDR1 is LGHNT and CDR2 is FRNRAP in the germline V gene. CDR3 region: CASSRQGQAASNQPQHF. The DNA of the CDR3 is TGTGCTAGCTCACGACAAGGACAGGCGGCTAGCAATCAGCCCCAGCATTTT.

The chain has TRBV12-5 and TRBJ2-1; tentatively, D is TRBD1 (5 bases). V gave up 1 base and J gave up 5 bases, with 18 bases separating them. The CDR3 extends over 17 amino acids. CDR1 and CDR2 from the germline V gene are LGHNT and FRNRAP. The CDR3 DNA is TGTGCTAGTGGTTTGGGCAAAAAGGCAGGGCGAAACAATGAGCAGTTCTTC. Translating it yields CASGLGKKAGRNNEQFF. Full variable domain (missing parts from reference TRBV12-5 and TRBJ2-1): DARVTQTPRHKVTEMGQEVTMRCQPILGHNTVFWYRQTMMQGLELLAYFRNRAPLDDSGMPKDRFSAEMPDATLATLKIQPSEPRDSAVYFCASGLGKKAGRNNEQFFGPGTRLTVL.

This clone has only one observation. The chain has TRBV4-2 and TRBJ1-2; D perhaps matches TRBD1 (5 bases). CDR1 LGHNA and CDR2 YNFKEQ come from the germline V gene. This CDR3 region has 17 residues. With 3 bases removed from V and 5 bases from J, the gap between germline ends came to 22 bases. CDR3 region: CASSHQGRGDVGYGYTF. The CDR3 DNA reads TGTGCCAGCAGCCACCAAGGAAGGGGCGATGTTGGATATGGCTACACCTTC.

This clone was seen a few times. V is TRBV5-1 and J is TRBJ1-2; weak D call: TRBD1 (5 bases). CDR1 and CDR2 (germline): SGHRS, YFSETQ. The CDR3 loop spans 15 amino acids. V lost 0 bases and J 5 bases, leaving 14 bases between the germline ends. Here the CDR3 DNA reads TGCGCCAGCAGCTTGGATACCGGGACTGAGTATGGCTACACCTTC. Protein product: CASSLDTGTEYGYTF. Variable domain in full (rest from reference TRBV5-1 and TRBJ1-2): KAGVTQTPRYLIKTRGQQVTLSCSPISGHRSVSWYQQTPGQGLQFLFEYFSETQRNKGNFPGRFSGRQFSNSRSEMNVSTLELGDSALYLCASSLDTGTEYGYTFGSGTRLTVV.

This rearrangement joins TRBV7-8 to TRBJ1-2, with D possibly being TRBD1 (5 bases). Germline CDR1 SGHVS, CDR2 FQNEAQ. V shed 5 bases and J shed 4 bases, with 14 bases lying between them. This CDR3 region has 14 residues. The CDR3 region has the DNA TGTGCCAGCAGCAGACGGGACCATCGCTATGGCTACACCTTC. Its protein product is CASSRRDHRYGYTF. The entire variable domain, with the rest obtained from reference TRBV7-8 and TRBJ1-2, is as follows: GAGVSQSPRYKVAKRGQDVALRCDPISGHVSLFWYQQALGQGPEFLTYFQNEAQLDKSGLPSDRFFAERPEGSVSTLKIQRTQQEDSAVYLCASSRRDHRYGYTFGSGTRLTVV.

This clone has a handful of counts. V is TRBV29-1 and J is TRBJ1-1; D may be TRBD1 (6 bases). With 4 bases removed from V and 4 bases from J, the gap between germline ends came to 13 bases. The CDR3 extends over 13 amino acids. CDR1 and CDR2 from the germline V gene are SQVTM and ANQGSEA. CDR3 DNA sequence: TGCAGCGTTGCTTCAGGGGTAGTCACTGAAGCTTTCTTT. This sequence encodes CSVASGVVTEAFF.

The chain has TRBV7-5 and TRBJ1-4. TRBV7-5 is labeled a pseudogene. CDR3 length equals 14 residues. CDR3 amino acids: CVRSSGSPNEKLFF. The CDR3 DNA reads TGTGTCAGAAGCTCGGGCTCACCAAATGAAAAACTGTTTTTT.

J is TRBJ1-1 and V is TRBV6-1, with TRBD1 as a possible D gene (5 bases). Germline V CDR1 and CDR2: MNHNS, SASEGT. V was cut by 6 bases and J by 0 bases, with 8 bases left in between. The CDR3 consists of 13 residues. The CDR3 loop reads CASRAQVNTEAFF. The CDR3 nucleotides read TGTGCCAGCAGAGCACAGGTGAACACTGAAGCTTTCTTT.